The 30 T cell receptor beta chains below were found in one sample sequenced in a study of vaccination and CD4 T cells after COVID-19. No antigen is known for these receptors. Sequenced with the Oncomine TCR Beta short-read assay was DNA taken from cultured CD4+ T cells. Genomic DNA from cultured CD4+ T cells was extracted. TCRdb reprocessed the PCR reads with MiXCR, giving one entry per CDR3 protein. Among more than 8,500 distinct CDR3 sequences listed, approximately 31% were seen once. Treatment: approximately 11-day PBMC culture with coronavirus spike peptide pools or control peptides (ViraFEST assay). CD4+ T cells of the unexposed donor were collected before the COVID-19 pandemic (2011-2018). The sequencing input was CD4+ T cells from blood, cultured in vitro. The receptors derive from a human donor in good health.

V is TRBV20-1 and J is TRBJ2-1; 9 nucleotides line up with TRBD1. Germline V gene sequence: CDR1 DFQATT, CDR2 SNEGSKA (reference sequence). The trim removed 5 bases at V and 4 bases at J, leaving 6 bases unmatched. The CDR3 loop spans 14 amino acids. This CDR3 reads CSAADRGQYNEQFF. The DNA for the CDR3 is TGCAGTGCTGCGGACAGGGGCCAATACAATGAGCAGTTCTTC.

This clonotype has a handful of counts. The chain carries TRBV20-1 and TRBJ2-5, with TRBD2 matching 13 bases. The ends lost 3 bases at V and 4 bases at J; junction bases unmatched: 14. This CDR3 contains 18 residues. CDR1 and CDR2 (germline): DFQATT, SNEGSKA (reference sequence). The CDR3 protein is CSASGTWTSGSGGETQYF. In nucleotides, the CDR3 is TGCAGTGCTAGTGGAACATGGACTAGCGGGAGCGGGGGAGAGACCCAGTACTTC.

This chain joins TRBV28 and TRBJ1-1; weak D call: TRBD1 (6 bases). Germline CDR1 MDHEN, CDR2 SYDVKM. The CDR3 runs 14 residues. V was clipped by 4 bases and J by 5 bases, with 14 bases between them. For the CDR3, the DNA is TGTGCCAGCAGTTCCGGGGGCTGGGGAACTGAAGCTTTCTTT. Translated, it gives CASSSGGWGTEAFF.

The CDR3 DNA is TGTGCCAGCAGTGATCGGGTAGCGCGCACCGGGGAGCTGTTTTTT. It codes for CASSDRVARTGELFF. V gene TRBV25-1 combines with J gene TRBJ2-2; D possibly corresponds to TRBD2 (5 bases). The V end lost 3 bases, the J end lost 4 bases, and 12 bases lay between the germline ends. The CDR3 is 15 residues long. Per the germline V gene, CDR1 is MGHDK and CDR2 is SYGVNS.

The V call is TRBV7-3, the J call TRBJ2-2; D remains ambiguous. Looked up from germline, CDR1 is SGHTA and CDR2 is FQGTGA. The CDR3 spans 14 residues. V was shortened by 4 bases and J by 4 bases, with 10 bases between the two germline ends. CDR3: CASSYGHITGELFF. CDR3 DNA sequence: TGTGCCAGCAGCTACGGCCACATCACCGGGGAGCTGTTTTTT.

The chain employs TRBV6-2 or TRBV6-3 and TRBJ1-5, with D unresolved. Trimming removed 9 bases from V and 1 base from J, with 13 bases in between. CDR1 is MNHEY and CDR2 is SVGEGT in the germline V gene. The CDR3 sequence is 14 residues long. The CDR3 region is CASKSGGSNQPQHF. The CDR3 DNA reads TGTGCCAGTAAATCGGGAGGAAGCAATCAGCCCCAGCATTTT.

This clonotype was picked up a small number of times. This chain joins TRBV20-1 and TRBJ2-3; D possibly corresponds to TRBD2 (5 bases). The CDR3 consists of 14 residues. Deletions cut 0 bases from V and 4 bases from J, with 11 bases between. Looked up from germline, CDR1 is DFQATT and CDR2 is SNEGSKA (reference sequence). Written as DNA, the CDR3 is TGCAGTGCTAGAGATATCAGGAGGTCAGATACGCAGTATTTT. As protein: CSARDIRRSDTQYF.

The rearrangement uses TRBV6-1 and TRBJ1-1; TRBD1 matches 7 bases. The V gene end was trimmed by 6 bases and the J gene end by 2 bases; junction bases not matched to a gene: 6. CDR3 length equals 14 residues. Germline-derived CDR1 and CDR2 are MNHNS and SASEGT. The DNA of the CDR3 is TGTGCCAGCAGAACAGACAGGGACAACACTGAAGCTTTCTTT. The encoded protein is CASRTDRDNTEAFF.

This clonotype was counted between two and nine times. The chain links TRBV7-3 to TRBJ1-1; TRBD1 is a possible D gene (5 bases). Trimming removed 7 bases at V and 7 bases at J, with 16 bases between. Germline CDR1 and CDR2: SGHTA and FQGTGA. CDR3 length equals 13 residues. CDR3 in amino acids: CASKKNNGGEAFF. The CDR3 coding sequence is TGTGCCAGCAAAAAGAATAACGGGGGTGAAGCTTTCTTT.

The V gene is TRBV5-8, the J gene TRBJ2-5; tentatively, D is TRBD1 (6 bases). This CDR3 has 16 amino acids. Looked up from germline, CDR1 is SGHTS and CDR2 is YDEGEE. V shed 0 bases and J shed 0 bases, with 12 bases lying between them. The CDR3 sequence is CASSLATRQDQETQYF. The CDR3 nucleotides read TGTGCCAGCAGCTTGGCAACGAGACAGGACCAAGAGACCCAGTACTTC.

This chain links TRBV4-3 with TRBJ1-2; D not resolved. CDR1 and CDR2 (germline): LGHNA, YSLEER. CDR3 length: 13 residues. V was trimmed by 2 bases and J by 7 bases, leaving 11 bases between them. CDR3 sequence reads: CASSQRREGGYTF. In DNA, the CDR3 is TGCGCCAGCAGCCAACGACGGGAGGGTGGCTACACCTTC.

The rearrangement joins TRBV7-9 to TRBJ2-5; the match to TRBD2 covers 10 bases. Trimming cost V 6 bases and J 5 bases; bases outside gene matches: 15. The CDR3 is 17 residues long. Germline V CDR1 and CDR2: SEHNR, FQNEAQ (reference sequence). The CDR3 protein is CASRTLQSGRAAETQYF. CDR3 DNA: TGTGCCAGCAGGACTTTGCAGAGCGGGAGGGCCGCCGAGACCCAGTACTTC.

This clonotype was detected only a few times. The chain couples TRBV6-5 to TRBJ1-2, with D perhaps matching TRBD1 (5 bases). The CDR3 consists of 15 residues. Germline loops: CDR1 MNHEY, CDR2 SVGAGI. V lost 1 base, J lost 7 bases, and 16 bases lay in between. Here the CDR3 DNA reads TGTGCCAGCAGTTACTATGGACAAGGGGAACGTGGCTACACCTTC. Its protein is CASSYYGQGERGYTF.

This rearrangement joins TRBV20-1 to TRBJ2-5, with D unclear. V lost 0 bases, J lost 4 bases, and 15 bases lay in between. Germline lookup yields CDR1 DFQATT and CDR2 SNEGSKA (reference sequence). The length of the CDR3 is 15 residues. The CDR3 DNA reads TGCAGTGCTAGAGATCCAACAACGATCGCAGAGACCCAGTACTTC. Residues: CSARDPTTIAETQYF.

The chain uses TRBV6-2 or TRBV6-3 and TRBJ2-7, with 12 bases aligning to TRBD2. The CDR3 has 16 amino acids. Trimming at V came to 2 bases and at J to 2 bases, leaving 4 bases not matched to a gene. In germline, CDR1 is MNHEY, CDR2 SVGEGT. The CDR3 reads CASSYILAGGAYEQYF. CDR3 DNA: TGTGCCAGCAGTTACATACTAGCGGGAGGCGCCTACGAGCAGTACTTC.

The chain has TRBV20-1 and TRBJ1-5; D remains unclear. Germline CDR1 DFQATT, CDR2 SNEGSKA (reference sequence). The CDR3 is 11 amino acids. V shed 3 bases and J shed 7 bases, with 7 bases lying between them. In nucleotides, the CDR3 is TGCAGTGCTAGTGGGGAGCAGCCCCAGCATTTT. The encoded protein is CSASGEQPQHF.

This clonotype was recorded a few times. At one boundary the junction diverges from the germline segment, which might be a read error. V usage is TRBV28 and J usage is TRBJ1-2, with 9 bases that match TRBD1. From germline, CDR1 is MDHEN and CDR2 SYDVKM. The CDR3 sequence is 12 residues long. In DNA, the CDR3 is TGTGCCAGTGGATCCGGACAGGGGAGAGTCGCCTTC. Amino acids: CASGSGQGRVAF.

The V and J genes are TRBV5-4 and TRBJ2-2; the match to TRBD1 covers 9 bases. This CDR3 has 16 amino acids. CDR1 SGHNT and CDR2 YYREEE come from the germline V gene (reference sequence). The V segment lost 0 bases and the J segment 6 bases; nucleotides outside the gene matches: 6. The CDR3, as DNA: TGTGCCAGCAGCTTGGTACAGGGGGCAGCTCCCGGGGAGCTGTTTTTT. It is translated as CASSLVQGAAPGELFF.

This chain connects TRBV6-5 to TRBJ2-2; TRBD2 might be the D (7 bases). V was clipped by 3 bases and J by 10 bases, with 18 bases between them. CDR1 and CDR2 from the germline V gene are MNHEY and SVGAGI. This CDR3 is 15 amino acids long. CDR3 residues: CASSYQSGGRPELFF. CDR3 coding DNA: TGTGCCAGCAGTTATCAGTCCGGGGGGCGCCCGGAGCTGTTTTTT.

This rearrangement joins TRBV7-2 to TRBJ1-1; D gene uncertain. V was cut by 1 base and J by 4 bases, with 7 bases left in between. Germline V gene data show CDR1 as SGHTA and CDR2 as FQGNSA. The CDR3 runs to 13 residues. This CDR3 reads CASSLEAATEAFF. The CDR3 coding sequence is TGTGCCAGCAGCTTAGAAGCGGCCACTGAAGCTTTCTTT.

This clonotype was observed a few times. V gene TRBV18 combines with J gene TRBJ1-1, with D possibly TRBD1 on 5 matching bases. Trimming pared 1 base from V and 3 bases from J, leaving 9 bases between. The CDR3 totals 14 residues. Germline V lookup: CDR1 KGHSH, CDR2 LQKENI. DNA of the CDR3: TGTGCCAGCTCACCACGCCAGGGAGACACTGAAGCTTTCTTT. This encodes CASSPRQGDTEAFF.

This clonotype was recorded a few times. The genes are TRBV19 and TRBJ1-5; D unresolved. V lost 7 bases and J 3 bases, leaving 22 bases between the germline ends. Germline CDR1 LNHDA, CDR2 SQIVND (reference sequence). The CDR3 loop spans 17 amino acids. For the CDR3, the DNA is TGTGCCAGTACCCACCTTCTAAGGGCAGGACTCAATCAGCCCCAGCATTTT. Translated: CASTHLLRAGLNQPQHF.

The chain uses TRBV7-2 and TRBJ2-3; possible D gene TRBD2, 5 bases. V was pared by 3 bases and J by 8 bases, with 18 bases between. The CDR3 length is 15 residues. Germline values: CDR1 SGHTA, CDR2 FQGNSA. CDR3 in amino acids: CASSLRLLKGGTQYF. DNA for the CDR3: TGTGCCAGCAGCTTGCGACTACTTAAAGGAGGTACGCAGTATTTT.

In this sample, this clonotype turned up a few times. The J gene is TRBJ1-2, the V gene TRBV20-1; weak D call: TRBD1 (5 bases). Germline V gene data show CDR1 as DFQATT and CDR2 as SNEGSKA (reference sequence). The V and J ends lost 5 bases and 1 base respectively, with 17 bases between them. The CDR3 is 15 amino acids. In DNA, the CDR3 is TGCAGTGCTCTGAGTGGGGCAGGGATTAACTATGGCTACACCTTC. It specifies CSALSGAGINYGYTF.

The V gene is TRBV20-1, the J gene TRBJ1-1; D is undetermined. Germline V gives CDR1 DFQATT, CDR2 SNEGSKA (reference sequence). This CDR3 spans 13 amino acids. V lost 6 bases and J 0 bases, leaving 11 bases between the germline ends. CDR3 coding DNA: TGCAGTGCCCTAGCCGGGATGAACACTGAAGCTTTCTTT. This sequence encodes CSALAGMNTEAFF.

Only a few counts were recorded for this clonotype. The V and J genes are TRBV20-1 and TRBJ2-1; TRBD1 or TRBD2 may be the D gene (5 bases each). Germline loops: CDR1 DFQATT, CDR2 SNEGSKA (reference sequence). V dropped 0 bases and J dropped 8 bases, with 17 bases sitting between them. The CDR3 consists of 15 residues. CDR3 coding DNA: TGCAGTGCTAGAGAAGGTGGGGGTGCCAAGGATGAGCAGTTCTTC. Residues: CSAREGGGAKDEQFF.

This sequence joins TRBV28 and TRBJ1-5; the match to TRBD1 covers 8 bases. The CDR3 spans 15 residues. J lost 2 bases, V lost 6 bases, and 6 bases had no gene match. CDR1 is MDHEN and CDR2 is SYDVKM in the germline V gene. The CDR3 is CASRQTGVRNQPQHF. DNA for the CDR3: TGTGCCAGCAGACAGACAGGGGTCCGCAATCAGCCCCAGCATTTT.

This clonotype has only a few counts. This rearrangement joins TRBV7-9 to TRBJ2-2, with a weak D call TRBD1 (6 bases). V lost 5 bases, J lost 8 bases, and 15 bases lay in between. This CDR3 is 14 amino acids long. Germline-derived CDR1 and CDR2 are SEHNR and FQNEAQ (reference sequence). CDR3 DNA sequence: TGTGCCAGCAGCGCCCCGCTCAGGGGAGGGGAGCTGTTTTTT. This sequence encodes CASSAPLRGGELFF.

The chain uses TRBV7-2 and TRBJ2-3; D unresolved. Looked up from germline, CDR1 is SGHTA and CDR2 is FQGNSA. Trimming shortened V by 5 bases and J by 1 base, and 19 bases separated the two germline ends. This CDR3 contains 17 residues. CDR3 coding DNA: TGTGCCAGCAGCCGCTCCGGAACAGCCAGACGCACAGATACGCAGTATTTT. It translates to CASSRSGTARRTDTQYF.

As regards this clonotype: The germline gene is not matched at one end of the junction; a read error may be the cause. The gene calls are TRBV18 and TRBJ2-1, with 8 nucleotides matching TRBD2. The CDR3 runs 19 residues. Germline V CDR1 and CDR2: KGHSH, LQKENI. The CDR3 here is CASSVLPAGGLSIYNERFF. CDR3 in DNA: TGTGCCAGCTCAGTCCTGCCCGCGGGAGGCCTCTCGATCTACAATGAGCGGTTCTTC.